The present T cell receptor (beta chain) was sequenced within a study of T cells in Graves' hyperthyroidism and ophthalmopathy. TCR beta CDR3 regions were amplified from RNA. A first-round RT-PCR of the TCR CDR3 used the HTBI primer set. A single record per CDR3 protein comes from TCRdb applying MiXCR to the multiplex PCR reads. The table includes around 350,000 distinct CDR3 sequences, 17% detected once. This clonotype was recorded at least ten times. This receptor was obtained from a woman aged 25 to 45 with Graves' hyperthyroidism that later progressed to Graves' ophthalmopathy. Material: blood.

The DNA of the CDR3 is TGTGCCAGCCGAGGGTTTACCTCCTATAATTCACCCCTCCACTTT. It yields the protein CASRGFTSYNSPLHF. The genes are TRBV2 and TRBJ1-6; no reliable D call. V lost 8 bases and J lost 0, with 11 bases in between. CDR1 and CDR2 from the germline V gene are SNHLY and FYNNEI. This CDR3 has 15 residues. Looking up the rest from reference TRBV2 and TRBJ1-6 gives the full variable domain: EPEVTQTPSHQVTQMGQEVILRCVPISNHLYFYWYRQILGQKVEFLVSFYNNEISEKSEIFDDQFSVERPDGSNFTLKIRSTKLEDSAMYFCASRGFTSYNSPLHFGNGTRLTVT.